Listed here are 31 T cell receptor beta chains from one sample, sequenced in a study of T cell responses to AZD1222 COVID-19 vaccine. This table comes from immunoSEQ multiplex PCR, and its TCRdb copy is limited to in-frame clones, with some not included. This sample yields about 39,000 clones, of which 88% are seen a single time; approximately 26% belongs to the top ten. The input for sequencing was peripheral blood, taken 28 days after the second dose of the MenACWY control vaccine. The receptors were sampled from an adult who received the MenACWY meningococcal vaccine as a control.

J is TRBJ2-7 and V is TRBV3-1 (or the pseudogene TRBV3-2), with TRBD1 matching over 9 bases. V lost 4 bases, J lost 5 bases, and 3 bases stayed unmatched. The CDR3 has 13 amino acids. The germline V gene has CDR1 LGHDT and CDR2 YNNKEL (reference sequence). DNA of the CDR3: TGTGCCAGCAGCCGGGGACAGGGCAACGAGCAGTACTTC. Translating it yields CASSRGQGNEQYF.

The chain carries TRBV30 and TRBJ2-1; D unresolved. Looked up from germline, CDR1 is GTSNPN and CDR2 is SVGIG (reference sequence). Trimming pared 1 base from V and 9 bases from J, leaving 10 bases between. The CDR3 is 12 amino acids. CDR3 region: CAWSGSRSEQFF. The CDR3 nucleotides read TGTGCCTGGAGTGGAAGTAGGAGTGAGCAGTTCTTC.

This clone has just a few counts. V is TRBV2 and J is TRBJ2-7; 8 bases are shared with TRBD2. The V segment lost 10 bases and the J segment 3 bases; nucleotides outside the gene matches: 5. CDR3 length: 12 residues. Germline CDR1 is SNHLY and CDR2 is FYNNEI. This chain's CDR3 is CAILAENYEQYF. As DNA, the CDR3 is TGTGCCATACTAGCGGAAAACTACGAGCAGTACTTC.

The rearrangement joins TRBV6-2 or TRBV6-3 to TRBJ2-1, with D maybe TRBD2 (6 bases). The CDR3 sequence is 19 residues long. The ends were cut back, 5 bases at V and 5 bases at J, with 28 bases in the middle. Germline assignment: CDR1 MNHEY and CDR2 SVGEGT. The CDR3 region is CASSLLNQPGSWGNNEQFF. For the CDR3, the DNA is TGTGCCAGCAGTCTATTAAACCAACCCGGGAGTTGGGGAAACAATGAGCAGTTCTTC.

This clone was seen only a few times. V gene TRBV28 combines with J gene TRBJ1-1; D is ambiguous. CDR3 length equals 12 residues. Germline V gene lookup returns CDR1 MDHEN and CDR2 SYDVKM. V was cut by 5 bases and J by 9 bases, with 13 bases left in between. The CDR3 is CASSLGPRQAFF. Written as DNA, the CDR3 is TGTGCCAGCAGTCTGGGTCCAAGACAAGCTTTCTTT.

The rearrangement joins TRBV4-2 to TRBJ1-2; D unresolved. The length of the CDR3 is 13 residues. V lost 0 bases and J lost 5, with 7 bases in between. Germline CDR1 reads LGHNA; CDR2 reads YNFKEQ. The CDR3 reads CASSQDRRYGYTF. CDR3 in DNA: TGTGCCAGCAGCCAAGATCGGAGGTATGGCTACACCTTC.

The CDR3 loop is CASSPLGTGEQYF. The CDR3 coding sequence is TGTGCCAGCAGCCCCCTCGGGACGGGCGAGCAGTACTTC. The chain carries TRBV7-9 and TRBJ2-7, with D perhaps being TRBD1 or TRBD2 (5 bases each). Germline V lookup: CDR1 SEHNR, CDR2 FQNEAQ (reference sequence). This CDR3 contains 13 residues. V gave up 5 bases and J gave up 6 bases, with 14 bases separating them.

This chain links TRBV20-1 with TRBJ2-3; D unresolved. Trimming took off 1 base at V and 5 bases at J, with 4 bases between the two ends. CDR3 size: 11 residues. CDR1 is DFQATT and CDR2 is SNEGSKA in the germline V gene (reference sequence). CDR3 sequence: CSARVGDTQYF. The DNA of the CDR3 is TGCAGTGCTAGAGTTGGAGATACGCAGTATTTT.

The rearrangement uses TRBV2 and TRBJ1-1, with D uncertain. Germline V lookup: CDR1 SNHLY, CDR2 FYNNEI. The CDR3 covers 15 residues. Deletions cut 7 bases from V and 0 bases from J, with 15 bases between. CDR3 DNA sequence: TGTGCCAGCATTCCCGATCGGTTGATGAACACTGAAGCTTTCTTT. Protein sequence: CASIPDRLMNTEAFF.

The rearrangement uses TRBV4-1 and TRBJ2-2, with TRBD1 matching over 8 bases. Per germline, CDR1 MGHRA and CDR2 YSYEKL. Trimming cost V 3 bases and J 7 bases; bases outside gene matches: 7. The length of the CDR3 is 15 residues. The CDR3 here is CASSQEDRASGELFF. CDR3 bases: TGCGCCAGCAGCCAGGAGGACAGGGCAAGCGGGGAGCTGTTTTTT.

This clone appeared a single time. This chain joins TRBV10-3 and TRBJ2-2; 7 positions agree with TRBD2. Trimming removed 4 bases from V and 0 bases from J; junction bases left unmatched: 17. Germline loops: CDR1 ENHRY, CDR2 SYGVKD. The CDR3 consists of 20 residues. The CDR3 loop reads CAISGPSPRGGRANTGELFF. Written as DNA, the CDR3 is TGTGCCATCAGTGGCCCGTCGCCGAGGGGAGGGAGGGCGAACACCGGGGAGCTGTTTTTT.

In this sample, this clone is medium-sized. This sequence joins TRBV28 and TRBJ2-1, with D uncertain. V lost 6 bases and J 8 bases, leaving 14 bases between the germline ends. The germline V gene encodes CDR1 MDHEN and CDR2 SYDVKM. The CDR3 loop spans 13 amino acids. CDR3 loop: CASRRTPIDEQFF. The CDR3 bases are TGTGCCAGCAGGAGGACCCCTATAGATGAGCAGTTCTTC.

This sequence joins TRBV15 and TRBJ2-7, with D possibly matching TRBD1 (6 bases). This CDR3 spans 16 amino acids. Trimming removed 0 bases at V and 2 bases at J, with 14 bases between. CDR1 and CDR2 from the germline V gene are LNHNV and YYDKDF (reference sequence). CDR3 loop: CATSRDLAGETYEQYF. The CDR3 coding sequence is TGTGCCACCAGCAGAGATTTGGCAGGGGAAACCTACGAGCAGTACTTC.

The chain joins TRBV5-4 to TRBJ2-7; the D call may be TRBD1 or TRBD2 (5 bases each). The germline V gene has CDR1 SGHNT and CDR2 YYREEE (reference sequence). The CDR3 has 17 amino acids. Trimming pared 4 bases from V and 0 bases from J, leaving 20 bases between. This CDR3 reads CASSPERGGPSSYEQYF. CDR3 DNA sequence: TGTGCCAGCAGCCCGGAGCGTGGGGGTCCTAGCTCCTACGAGCAGTACTTC. Based on the CDR3 plus reference TRBV5-4 and TRBJ2-7, the full variable domain is ETGVTQSPTHLIKTRGQQVTLRCSSQSGHNTVSWYQQALGQGPQFIFQYYREEENGRGNFPPRFSGLQFPNYSSELNVNALELDDSALYLCASSPERGGPSSYEQYFGPGTRLTVT.

The V call is TRBV3-1 (or the pseudogene TRBV3-2), the J call TRBJ2-1; 7 bases fit TRBD2. This CDR3 region has 14 residues. V was clipped by 4 bases and J by 1 base; unmatched bases: 1. Looked up from germline, CDR1 is LGHDT and CDR2 is YNNKEL (reference sequence). CDR3 DNA sequence: TGTGCCAGCAGCCCCGGGAGGTCCTACAATGAGCAGTTCTTC. Its translation: CASSPGRSYNEQFF.

This CDR3 reads CASSLEQGRGYTF. CDR3 sequence (DNA): TGCGCCAGCAGCTTGGAACAGGGCAGAGGCTACACCTTC. V usage is TRBV5-1 and J usage is TRBJ1-2, with a tentative D call TRBD1 (6 bases). The V end lost 0 bases, the J end lost 8 bases, and 11 bases lay between the germline ends. The CDR3 has 13 residues. CDR1 is SGHRS and CDR2 is YFSETQ in the germline V gene.

This clone was detected once. The V gene is TRBV19, the J gene TRBJ1-1; D is perhaps TRBD1 (5 bases). Trimming removed 5 bases from V and 11 bases from J, with 12 bases in between. Germline lookup yields CDR1 LNHDA and CDR2 SQIVND (reference sequence). This CDR3 has 11 residues. In DNA, the CDR3 is TGTGCCAGTAGTTCAGGGTTGGACGCTTTCTTT. Translating it yields CASSSGLDAFF.

This chain joins TRBV19 and TRBJ1-1, with no clear D. The V and J ends lost 1 base and 7 bases respectively, with 7 bases between them. Germline V lookup: CDR1 LNHDA, CDR2 SQIVND (reference sequence). This CDR3 region has 12 residues. This CDR3 is CASSIGWGEAFF. The CDR3 nucleotides read TGTGCCAGTAGTATAGGGTGGGGTGAAGCTTTCTTT.

This chain joins TRBV3-1 (or the pseudogene TRBV3-2) and TRBJ2-7; 11 bases fit TRBD2. The CDR3 contains 15 residues. The germline CDR1 and CDR2 sequences are LGHDT and YNNKEL (reference sequence). V shed 5 bases, J shed 2 bases, and the junction held 5 bases outside the gene matches. CDR3: CASSLTSGRPYEQYF. Here the CDR3 DNA reads TGTGCCAGCAGCTTAACTAGCGGGAGACCCTACGAGCAGTACTTC.

The chain joins TRBV5-1 to TRBJ1-2, with 8 positions matching TRBD1. CDR1 and CDR2 (germline): SGHRS, YFSETQ. V lost 2 bases to trimming and J lost 5 bases; unmatched junction nucleotides: 2. CDR3 size: 13 residues. In nucleotides, the CDR3 is TGCGCCAGCAGCTTCGGACAGGGTTATGGCTACACCTTC. Protein sequence: CASSFGQGYGYTF.

This chain's CDR3 is CASSLVGDTIYF. CDR3 DNA sequence: TGTGCCAGCAGCTTAGTCGGGGACACCATATATTTT. This chain connects TRBV11-2 to TRBJ1-3; no definite D call. This CDR3 is built from 12 residues. Trimming cost V 1 base and J 8 bases, with 6 bases left between them. Germline lookup yields CDR1 SGHAT and CDR2 FQNNGV.

The gene calls are TRBV28 and TRBJ2-5; TRBD2 matches at 7 bases. CDR1 MDHEN and CDR2 SYDVKM come from the germline V gene. CDR3 length: 13 amino acids. The V and J ends lost 8 bases and 3 bases, in that order; junction bases with no gene match: 6. CDR3: CASGTSVEETQYF. The CDR3 DNA reads as TGTGCCAGCGGAACTAGCGTTGAAGAGACCCAGTACTTC.

This chain links TRBV5-5 with TRBJ2-7; D call uncertain. Germline V gene sequence: CDR1 SGHKS, CDR2 YYEKEE (reference sequence). CDR3 size: 11 residues. Trimming removed 4 bases at V and 0 bases at J, with 2 bases between. The CDR3: CASSHSYEQYF. As DNA, the CDR3 is TGTGCCAGCAGCCACTCCTACGAGCAGTACTTC.

This chain uses TRBV3-1 (or the pseudogene TRBV3-2) with TRBJ2-5; D remains ambiguous. Per the germline V gene, CDR1 is LGHDT and CDR2 is YNNKEL (reference sequence). The CDR3 runs 12 residues. V lost 3 bases, J lost 0 bases, and 2 bases lay in between. In DNA, the CDR3 is TGTGCCAGCAGCCACAACCAAGAGACCCAGTACTTC. Its protein is CASSHNQETQYF.

This chain links TRBV14 with TRBJ2-1; 11 bases map to TRBD2. J lost 4 bases, V lost 4 bases, and 9 bases had no gene match. Germline CDR1 is SGHDN and CDR2 is FVKESK. CDR3 size: 17 residues. The CDR3 sequence is CASSREGTSGIYNEQFF. Here the CDR3 DNA reads TGTGCCAGCAGCCGAGAAGGGACTAGCGGAATATACAATGAGCAGTTCTTC.

J is TRBJ1-5 and V is TRBV6-1; no reliable D call. V was clipped by 0 bases and J by 9 bases, with 9 bases between them. Per germline, CDR1 MNHNS and CDR2 SASEGT. This CDR3 spans 13 amino acids. The CDR3 here is CASSEAVSRPQHF. Written as DNA, the CDR3 is TGTGCCAGCAGTGAAGCGGTGTCGCGGCCCCAGCATTTT.

This clone was seen a single time. This rearrangement joins TRBV19 to TRBJ2-3; the D gene is possibly TRBD2 (5 bases). Germline CDR1 is LNHDA and CDR2 is SQIVND (reference sequence). The CDR3 is made up of 14 amino acids. V dropped 5 bases and J dropped 1 base, with 10 bases sitting between them. CDR3 protein: CASSVRTGTDTQYF. DNA of the CDR3: TGTGCCAGTAGTGTGCGGACTGGCACAGATACGCAGTATTTT.

This clone qualifies as large (0.1 to 1%). The rearrangement joins TRBV6-5 to TRBJ2-5; D may be TRBD2 (6 bases). The germline gives CDR1 MNHEY, CDR2 SVGAGI. Trimming took off 5 bases at V and 2 bases at J, with 15 bases between the two ends. The CDR3 contains 15 residues. The CDR3 is CASSHIAATQETQYF. CDR3 DNA sequence: TGTGCCAGCAGTCACATAGCGGCGACTCAAGAGACCCAGTACTTC.

The chain recombines TRBV7-8 with TRBJ2-3, with a weak D call TRBD1 (6 bases). Germline V gives CDR1 SGHVS, CDR2 FQNEAQ. The CDR3 has 14 amino acids. Trimming removed 5 bases at V and 3 bases at J, with 12 bases between. The CDR3 nucleotides are TGTGCCAGCAGCGTAAGAGGACAGACAGATACGCAGTATTTT. Encoded protein: CASSVRGQTDTQYF. The variable domain in full, with the rest retrieved from reference TRBV7-8 and TRBJ2-3, is GAGVSQSPRYKVAKRGQDVALRCDPISGHVSLFWYQQALGQGPEFLTYFQNEAQLDKSGLPSDRFFAERPEGSVSTLKIQRTQQEDSAVYLCASSVRGQTDTQYFGPGTRLTVL.

CDR3 sequence reads: CASSEIGGGTEAFF. The CDR3 nucleotides are TGTGCCAGCAGTGAAATCGGGGGTGGAACTGAAGCTTTCTTT. The chain employs TRBV6-1 and TRBJ1-1; tentatively, D is TRBD1 (5 bases). Germline V gives CDR1 MNHNS, CDR2 SASEGT. This CDR3 comprises 14 residues. Trimming removed 2 bases at V and 5 bases at J, with 12 bases between.

The chain is built from TRBV4-1 and TRBJ1-4; 7 nucleotides align to TRBD1. The CDR3 totals 15 residues. The germline CDR1 and CDR2 sequences are MGHRA and YSYEKL. With V trimmed by 2 bases and J by 3 bases, 3 bases remained unmatched. The CDR3 is CASSQTRGANEKLFF. The CDR3 DNA sequence: TGCGCCAGCAGCCAAACCAGGGGGGCTAATGAAAAACTGTTTTTT.